The rows below give T cell receptor beta chains drawn from one sample of a study of CD8+ T cells in alopecia areata. Measured with immunoSEQ multiplex PCR; TCRdb has only the in-frame clones, and not every one. The sample carries nearly 110,000 clones, 84% recorded once. Sequenced material: CD8+ T cells sorted from blood, taken at week 24, from a patient treated with tofacitinib. The origin of the receptors is a human donor with alopecia areata. Both conserved end residues are part of each CDR3. The D gene is left open where the match is weak. Size tells how often a clone was seen (once, few, many) or the class of an expanded clone, and some rows leave it out.

clone size | J gene | V gene | D gene | CDR3 protein | CDR3 DNA
few | TRBJ2-5 | TRBV6-1 | . | CASSEASIQETQYF | TGTGCCAGCAGTGAAGCTTCGATTCAAGAGACCCAGTACTTC
. | TRBJ2-5 | TRBV11-2 | TRBD1 | CASSLEPPDRGRETQYF | TGTGCCAGCAGCTTAGAGCCTCCGGACAGGGGGCGAGAGACCCAGTACTTC
. | TRBJ1-5 | TRBV5-5 | . | CASRPGAGNQPQHF | TGTGCCAGCAGGCCGGGGGCGGGCAATCAGCCCCAGCATTTT
. | TRBJ2-5 | TRBV21-1 | . | CASSSPGTFQETQYF | TGTGCCAGCAGCTCGCCAGGGACTTTTCAAGAGACCCAGTACTTC
. | TRBJ2-3 | TRBV7-2 | TRBD2 | CASSPGTSGGDTQYF | TGTGCCAGCAGCCCCGGGACTAGCGGGGGAGATACGCAGTATTTT
once | TRBJ2-7 | TRBV6-5 | . | CASSYRESSYEQYF | TGTGCCAGCAGTTACCGTGAGAGCTCCTACGAGCAGTACTTC
. | TRBJ2-1 | TRBV30 | TRBD2 | CAWSEVEAGGHDEQFF | TGTGCCTGGAGTGAAGTGGAAGCGGGGGGGCATGATGAGCAGTTCTTC
. | TRBJ2-7 | TRBV11-1 | . | CASSSGGDGPNTPYEQYF | TGTGCCAGCAGCAGCGGAGGGGACGGCCCTAATACTCCCTACGAGCAGTACTTC
. | TRBJ2-1 | TRBV27 | . | CASCDGDYNEQFF | TGTGCCAGCTGTGACGGGGACTACAATGAGCAGTTCTTC
. | TRBJ1-1 | TRBV6-6 | TRBD1 | CASIQGLRTEAFF | TGTGCCAGCATACAGGGGCTGCGGACTGAAGCTTTCTTT
. | TRBJ2-7 | TRBV28 | TRBD2 | CASTLSGTIREQYF | TGTGCCAGCACCCTGAGCGGGACCATAAGGGAGCAGTACTTC
. | TRBJ2-7 | TRBV13 | . | CASSSHGQGRGYEQYF | TGTGCCAGCAGCTCCCACGGGCAGGGGCGGGGGTACGAGCAGTACTTC
few | TRBJ2-1 | TRBV7-2 | . | CASSLEVLREQFF | TGTGCCAGCAGCTTAGAGGTCCTCCGGGAGCAGTTCTTC
. | TRBJ1-1 | TRBV13 | . | CASSFSPIWGTEAFF | TGTGCCAGCAGCTTTTCCCCTATCTGGGGGACTGAAGCTTTCTTT
. | TRBJ2-7 | TRBV5-4 | . | CASSSRDNPYEQYF | TGTGCCAGCAGCTCTCGGGACAACCCCTACGAGCAGTACTTC
. | TRBJ2-1 | TRBV2 | . | CASSEAGKRRNEQFF | TGTGCCAGCAGTGAAGCAGGGAAGCGCAGAAATGAGCAGTTCTTC
. | TRBJ1-2 | TRBV7-9 | . | CASSAPGSSFYGYTF | TGTGCCAGCAGCGCGCCGGGCAGTTCTTTCTATGGCTACACCTTC
. | TRBJ2-1 | TRBV6-5 | . | CASSPPSSNLNEQFF | TGTGCCAGCAGTCCTCCTAGCTCGAATCTCAATGAGCAGTTCTTC
. | TRBJ1-5 | TRBV4-1 | TRBD1 | CASSQTQGAGSNQPQHF | TGCGCCAGCAGCCAGACGCAGGGGGCAGGAAGCAATCAGCCCCAGCATTTT
. | TRBJ2-6 | TRBV7-6 | . | CATEAGGANVLTF | TGTGCCACGGAGGCGGGGGGGGCCAACGTCCTGACTTTC
. | TRBJ2-5 | TRBV7-6 | TRBD1 | CASSLVQGAWETQYF | TGTGCCAGCAGCTTAGTCCAGGGGGCCTGGGAGACCCAGTACTTC
. | TRBJ1-1 | TRBV15 | . | CATSTVMNTEAFF | TGTGCCACCAGCACAGTCATGAACACTGAAGCTTTCTTT
few | TRBJ2-1 | TRBV29-1 | . | CSVDSGFLNEQFF | TGCAGCGTTGACTCCGGATTTTTGAATGAGCAGTTCTTC
. | TRBJ2-5 | TRBV7-8 | . | CASTLLDSQETQYF | TGTGCCAGCACCCTCCTGGACAGCCAAGAGACCCAGTACTTC
. | TRBJ2-1 | TRBV29-1 | . | CSGQGDSMQFF | TGCAGCGGGCAGGGAGACAGCATGCAGTTCTTC
. | TRBJ2-7 | TRBV5-1 | . | CASSLAGKTYEQYF | TGCGCCAGCAGCTTGGCTGGGAAGACCTACGAGCAGTACTTC
. | TRBJ1-1 | TRBV19 | . | CASSLSGWEGTEAFF | TGTGCCAGTAGCCTCTCTGGGTGGGAGGGCACTGAAGCTTTCTTT
. | TRBJ2-7 | TRBV2 | TRBD1 | CASSERGQGGSYEQYF | TGTGCCAGCAGTGAGAGGGGACAGGGAGGCTCCTACGAGCAGTACTTC
. | TRBJ2-2 | TRBV9 | . | CASTLDGGGELFF | TGTGCCAGCACCCTTGACGGGGGTGGGGAGCTGTTTTTT
. | TRBJ2-3 | TRBV7-6 | TRBD2 | CASSSTSGGTDTQYF | TGTGCCAGCAGCTCAACTAGCGGGGGGACAGATACGCAGTATTTT
. | TRBJ2-1 | TRBV27 | . | CASSFGADEQFF | TGTGCCAGCAGTTTCGGGGCCGATGAGCAGTTCTTC
. | TRBJ1-2 | TRBV27 | . | CASREAGGGYGYTF | TGTGCCAGCCGTGAAGCGGGGGGAGGTTATGGCTACACCTTC